Below are 8 T cell receptor beta chains sequenced from a single sample in a study of blood T cells in healthy people across ages. Combining a sample-barcoded 5' primer with a J-beta primer mix, a second PCR ran for about 7 to 11 cycles. TCRdb redid the calling of the 5' RACE reads with MiXCR, one entry per CDR3 protein. The table lists about 1.8 million distinct CDR3 sequences, roughly 50% of them singletons. Sequenced: blood. The origin of the receptors is a woman between 35 and 50 years old in good health.

The table lists this clonotype with a few counts. CDR3 protein: CASSLVGGQAPSYEQYF. The DNA of the CDR3 is TGTGCCAGCAGCTTAGTAGGGGGACAGGCCCCCTCCTACGAGCAGTACTTC. This rearrangement joins TRBV7-2 to TRBJ2-7; 8 bases agree with TRBD1. V trimming: 1 base; J trimming: 0 bases; junction bases outside the gene matches: 8. The CDR3 is 17 amino acids. CDR1 SGHTA and CDR2 FQGNSA come from the germline V gene.

The CDR3 reads CAVRTGVGEQFF. The CDR3 DNA sequence: TGTGCCGTTCGGACAGGGGTTGGCGAGCAGTTCTTC. The chain links TRBV2 to TRBJ2-1, with 9 bases matching TRBD1. The CDR3 spans 12 residues. J lost 10 bases, V lost 11 bases, and 9 bases had no gene match. Germline CDR1 reads SNHLY; CDR2 reads FYNNEI.

The gene calls are TRBV20-1 and TRBJ1-5; D remains ambiguous. The CDR3 runs 14 residues. V shed 3 bases and J shed 4 bases, with 13 bases lying between them. The germline CDR1 and CDR2 sequences are DFQATT and SNEGSKA (reference sequence). This CDR3 reads CSASSSAVNQPQHF. CDR3 in DNA: TGCAGTGCTAGTAGTTCGGCAGTAAATCAGCCCCAGCATTTT.

The gene calls are TRBV7-2 and TRBJ2-3; TRBD1 aligns across 8 bases. The germline V gene encodes CDR1 SGHTA and CDR2 FQGNSA. CDR3 length: 16 amino acids. Trimming removed 4 bases from V and 5 bases from J; junction bases left unmatched: 11. The CDR3 sequence is CASSSLDRVIGDTQYF. CDR3 DNA sequence: TGTGCCAGCAGCTCCCTGGACAGGGTTATAGGAGATACGCAGTATTTT.

The V gene is TRBV7-2, the J gene TRBJ2-5; 8 bases fit TRBD2. The CDR3 covers 16 residues. V shed 4 bases and J 4 bases; nucleotides not matched to a gene: 11. The germline gives CDR1 SGHTA, CDR2 FQGNSA. The CDR3, as DNA: TGTGCCAGCAGCTCCGACGGTCGGGGGGGGCGAGAGACCCAGTACTTC. It yields the protein CASSSDGRGGRETQYF.

This rearrangement joins TRBV10-3 to TRBJ1-3; 7 nucleotides align to TRBD1. Germline CDR1 is ENHRY and CDR2 is SYGVKD. The CDR3 loop spans 16 amino acids. V was pared by 6 bases and J by 0 bases, with 8 bases of the junction left unmatched. DNA for the CDR3: TGTGCCATCAGGATGGACAGGCAGTCCTCTGGAAACACCATATATTTT. Protein: CAIRMDRQSSGNTIYF.

Here the CDR3 DNA reads TGTGCCAGCACAGACCACGGGACGGTCTCCTACGAGCAGTACTTC. Protein sequence: CASTDHGTVSYEQYF. This chain links TRBV7-8 with TRBJ2-7, with D possibly being TRBD1 or TRBD2 (5 bases each). V lost 7 bases and J 0 bases, leaving 16 bases between the germline ends. The length of the CDR3 is 15 residues. In germline, CDR1 is SGHVS, CDR2 FQNEAQ.

The chain links TRBV7-2 to TRBJ1-4; the match to TRBD1 covers 7 bases. The CDR3 has 14 amino acids. V trimming: 5 bases; J trimming: 8 bases; junction bases outside the gene matches: 8. Germline V CDR1 and CDR2: SGHTA, FQGNSA. CDR3 bases: TGTGCCAGCAGCCTCTGGGACAGTCGGGAAAAACTGTTTTTT. The encoded protein is CASSLWDSREKLFF.